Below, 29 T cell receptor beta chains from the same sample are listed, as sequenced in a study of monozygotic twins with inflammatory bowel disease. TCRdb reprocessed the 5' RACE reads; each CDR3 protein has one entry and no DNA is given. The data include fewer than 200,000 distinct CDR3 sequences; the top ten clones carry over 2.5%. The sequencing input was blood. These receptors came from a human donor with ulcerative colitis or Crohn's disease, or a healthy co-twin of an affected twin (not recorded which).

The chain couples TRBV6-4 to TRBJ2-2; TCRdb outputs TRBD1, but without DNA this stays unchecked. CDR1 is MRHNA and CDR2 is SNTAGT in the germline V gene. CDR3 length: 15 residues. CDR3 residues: CASRGDRTWTGELFF.

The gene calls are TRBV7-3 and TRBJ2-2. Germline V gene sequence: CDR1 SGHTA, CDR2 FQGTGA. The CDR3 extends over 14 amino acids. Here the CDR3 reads CASSLLGETGELFF.

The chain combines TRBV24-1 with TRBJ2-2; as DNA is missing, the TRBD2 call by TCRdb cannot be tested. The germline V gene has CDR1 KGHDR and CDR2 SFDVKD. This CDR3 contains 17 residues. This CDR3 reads CATSDPGLAGDTGELFF.

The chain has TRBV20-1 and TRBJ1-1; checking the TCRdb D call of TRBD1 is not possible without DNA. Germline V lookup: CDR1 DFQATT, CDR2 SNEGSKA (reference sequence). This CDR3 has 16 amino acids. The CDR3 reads CSAISSGQGKGTEAFF.

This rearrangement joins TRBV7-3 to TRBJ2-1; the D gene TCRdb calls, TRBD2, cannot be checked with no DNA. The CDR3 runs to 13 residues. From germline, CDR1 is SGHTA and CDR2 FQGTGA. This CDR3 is CASSLGLADEQFF.

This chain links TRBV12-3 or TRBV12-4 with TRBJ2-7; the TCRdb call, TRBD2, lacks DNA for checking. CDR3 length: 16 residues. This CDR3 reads CASSLGQREAAYEQYF.

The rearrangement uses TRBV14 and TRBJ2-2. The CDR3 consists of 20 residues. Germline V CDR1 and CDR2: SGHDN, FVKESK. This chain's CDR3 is CASSNFDRYTEKTNTGELFF.

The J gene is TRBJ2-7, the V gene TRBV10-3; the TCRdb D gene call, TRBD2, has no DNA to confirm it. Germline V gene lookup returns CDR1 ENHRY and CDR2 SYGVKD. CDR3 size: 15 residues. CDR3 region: CAISGTSGRHYEQYF.

The CDR3 is CASSSQGGTEAFF. The chain recombines TRBV5-1 with TRBJ1-1; the TCRdb D gene call, TRBD1, has no DNA to confirm it. The germline V gene encodes CDR1 SGHRS and CDR2 YFSETQ. This CDR3 spans 13 amino acids.

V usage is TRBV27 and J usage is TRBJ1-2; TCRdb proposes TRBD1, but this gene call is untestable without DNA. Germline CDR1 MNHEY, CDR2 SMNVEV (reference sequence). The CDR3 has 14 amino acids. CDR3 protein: CASSSPGGGYGYTF.

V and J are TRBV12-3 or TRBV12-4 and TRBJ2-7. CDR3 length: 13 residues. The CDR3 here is CASNLGQSYEQYF.

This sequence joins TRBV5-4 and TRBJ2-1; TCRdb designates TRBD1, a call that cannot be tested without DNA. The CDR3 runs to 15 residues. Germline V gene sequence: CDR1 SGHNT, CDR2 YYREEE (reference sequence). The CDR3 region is CASSLGGASYNEQFF.

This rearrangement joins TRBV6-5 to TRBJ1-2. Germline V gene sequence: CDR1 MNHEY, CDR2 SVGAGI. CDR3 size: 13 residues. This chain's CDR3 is CASSYSMRDGYTF.

Here the CDR3 reads CASSPKTSGNEQFF. J is TRBJ2-1 and V is TRBV4-2; checking the TCRdb D call of TRBD2 is not possible without DNA. CDR1 and CDR2 from the germline V gene are LGHNA and YNFKEQ. The CDR3 runs to 14 residues.

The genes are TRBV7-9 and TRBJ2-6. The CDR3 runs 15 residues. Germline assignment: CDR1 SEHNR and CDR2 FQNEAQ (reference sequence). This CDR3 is CASSLEVSGANVLTF.

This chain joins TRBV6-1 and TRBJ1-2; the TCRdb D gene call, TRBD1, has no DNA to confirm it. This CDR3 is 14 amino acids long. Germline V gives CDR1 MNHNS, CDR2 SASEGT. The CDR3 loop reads CASSGGQASYGYTF.

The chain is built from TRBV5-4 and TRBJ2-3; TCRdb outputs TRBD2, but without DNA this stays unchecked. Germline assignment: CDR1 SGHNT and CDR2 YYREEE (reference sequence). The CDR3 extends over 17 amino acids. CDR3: CASSPAAGGRVTDTQYF.

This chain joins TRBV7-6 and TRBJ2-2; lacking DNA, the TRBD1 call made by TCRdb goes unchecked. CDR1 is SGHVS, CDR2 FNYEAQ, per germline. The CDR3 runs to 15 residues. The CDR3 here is CASSLTGVATGELFF.

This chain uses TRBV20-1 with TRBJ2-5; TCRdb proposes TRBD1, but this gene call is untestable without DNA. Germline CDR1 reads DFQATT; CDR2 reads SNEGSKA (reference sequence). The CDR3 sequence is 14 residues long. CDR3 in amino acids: CSVRPGTGQETQYF.

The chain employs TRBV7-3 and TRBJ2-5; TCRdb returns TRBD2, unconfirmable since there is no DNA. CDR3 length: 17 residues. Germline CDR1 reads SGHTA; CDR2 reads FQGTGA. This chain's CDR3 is CASSRTIPQKIQETQYF.

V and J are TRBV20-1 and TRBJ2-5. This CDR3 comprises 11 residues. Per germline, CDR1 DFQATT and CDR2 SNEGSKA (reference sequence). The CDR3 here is CSARDQETQYF.

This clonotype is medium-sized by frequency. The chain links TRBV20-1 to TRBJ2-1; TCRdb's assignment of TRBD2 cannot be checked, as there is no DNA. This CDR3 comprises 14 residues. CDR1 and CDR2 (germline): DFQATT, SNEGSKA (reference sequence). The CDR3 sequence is CSARGTSGYNEQFF.

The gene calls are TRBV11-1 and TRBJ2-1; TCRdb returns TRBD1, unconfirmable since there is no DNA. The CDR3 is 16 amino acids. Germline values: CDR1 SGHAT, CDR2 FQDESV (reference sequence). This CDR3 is CASSLAQGGGFNEQFF.

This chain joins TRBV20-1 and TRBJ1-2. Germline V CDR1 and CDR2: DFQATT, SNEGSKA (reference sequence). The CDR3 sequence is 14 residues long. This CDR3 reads CSADDDGDIYGYTF.

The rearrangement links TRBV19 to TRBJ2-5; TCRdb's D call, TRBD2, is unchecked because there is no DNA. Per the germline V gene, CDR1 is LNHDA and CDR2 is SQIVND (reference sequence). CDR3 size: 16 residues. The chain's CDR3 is CASRPRGAGVGETQYF.

This CDR3 reads CSARGQGIEKLFF. This chain connects TRBV20-1 to TRBJ1-4; TCRdb's D call, TRBD1, is unchecked because there is no DNA. The germline gives CDR1 DFQATT, CDR2 SNEGSKA (reference sequence). The CDR3 extends over 13 amino acids.

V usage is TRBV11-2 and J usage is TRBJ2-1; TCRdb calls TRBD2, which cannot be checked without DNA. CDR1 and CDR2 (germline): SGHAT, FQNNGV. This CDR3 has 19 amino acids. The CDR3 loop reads CASSLEGRLGAISYNEQFF.

CDR3 sequence reads: CASSWGGINQPQHF. The rearrangement joins TRBV28 to TRBJ1-5; TCRdb designates TRBD1, a call that cannot be tested without DNA. Germline lookup yields CDR1 MDHEN and CDR2 SYDVKM. The length of the CDR3 is 14 residues.

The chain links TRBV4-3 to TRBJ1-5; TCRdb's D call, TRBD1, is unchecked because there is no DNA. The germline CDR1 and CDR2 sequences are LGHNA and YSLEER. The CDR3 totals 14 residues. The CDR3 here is CASSQDLGPGKQHF.